A single sample is the source of the 21 T cell receptor beta chains below, sequenced in a study of cytomegalovirus exposure and HLA in healthy donors. Here immunoSEQ multiplex PCR was the method, and the copy in TCRdb shows in-frame clones only, minus some. The sample has around 160,000 clones; 84% are singletons. What was sequenced was PBMCs. Receptors were obtained from a man in his thirties or forties in good health and CMV-seropositive.

The chain recombines TRBV6-5 with TRBJ1-4, with D possibly matching TRBD1 (6 bases). This CDR3 has 13 residues. The germline CDR1 and CDR2 sequences are MNHEY and SVGAGI. With 6 bases removed from V and 6 bases from J, the gap between germline ends came to 11 bases. This chain's CDR3 is CASSPKGDEKLFF. For the CDR3, the DNA is TGTGCCAGCAGCCCTAAGGGGGATGAAAAACTGTTTTTT.

The V and J genes are TRBV6-5 and TRBJ2-1, with 8 bases that match TRBD1. J lost 14 bases, V lost 4 bases, and 10 bases had no gene match. CDR1 and CDR2 (germline): MNHEY, SVGAGI. This CDR3 comprises 13 residues. The CDR3 is CASSFPGGRGKFF. CDR3 DNA: TGTGCCAGCAGTTTCCCAGGGGGCAGAGGGAAGTTCTTC.

This chain joins TRBV2 and TRBJ1-5; D is perhaps TRBD1 (6 bases). The V end was cut by 6 bases, the J end by 0 bases, with 18 bases between. CDR3 size: 17 residues. Germline CDR1 SNHLY, CDR2 FYNNEI. The CDR3, as DNA: TGTGCCAGCAGACCAGGGCCTGGGGGCTATAGCAATCAGCCCCAGCATTTT. Translated: CASRPGPGGYSNQPQHF. The whole variable domain, filled in from reference TRBV2 and TRBJ1-5, reads EPEVTQTPSHQVTQMGQEVILRCVPISNHLYFYWYRQILGQKVEFLVSFYNNEISEKSEIFDDQFSVERPDGSNFTLKIRSTKLEDSAMYFCASRPGPGGYSNQPQHFGDGTRLSIL.

The chain combines TRBV27 with TRBJ1-1; the D gene is possibly TRBD1 (5 bases). The V end lost 1 base, the J end lost 0 bases, and 9 bases lay between the germline ends. Germline CDR1 reads MNHEY; CDR2 reads SMNVEV (reference sequence). This CDR3 is built from 15 residues. CDR3 in amino acids: CASSLYGAMNTEAFF. Here the CDR3 DNA reads TGTGCCAGCAGTTTATATGGGGCCATGAACACTGAAGCTTTCTTT.

CDR3 nucleotides: TGTGCCAGCAGACCCTTAACAGGGAAGGGGCTCGAGCAGTACTTC. As protein: CASRPLTGKGLEQYF. The V call is TRBV28, the J call TRBJ2-7; D possibly corresponds to TRBD1 (6 bases). The CDR3 has 15 amino acids. CDR1 and CDR2 from the germline V gene are MDHEN and SYDVKM. V dropped 6 bases and J dropped 6 bases, with 21 bases sitting between them.

This clone was counted between two and nine times. V usage is TRBV6-6 and J usage is TRBJ1-3; perhaps TRBD1 as D (6 bases). Trimming took off 6 bases at V and 0 bases at J, with 15 bases between the two ends. Germline CDR1 and CDR2: MNHNY and SVGAGI (reference sequence). The CDR3 contains 16 residues. For the CDR3, the DNA is TGTGCCAGCAGCCGCGGACAGCAAGTCTCTGGAAACACCATATATTTT. Protein product: CASSRGQQVSGNTIYF.

CDR3 residues: CASSPLNQPQHF. The CDR3 nucleotides read TGTGCCAGCAGCCCCCTCAATCAGCCCCAGCATTTT. The chain uses TRBV7-3 and TRBJ1-5; no firm D call. In germline, CDR1 is SGHTA, CDR2 FQGTGA. V was cut by 5 bases and J by 3 bases, with 5 bases left in between. CDR3 size: 12 residues.

This rearrangement joins TRBV28 to TRBJ2-7, with a tentative D call TRBD1 (5 bases). This CDR3 contains 14 residues. Germline CDR1 and CDR2: MDHEN and SYDVKM. The V gene lost 5 bases and the J gene lost 2 bases, with 13 bases spanning the gap. CDR3 nucleotides: TGTGCCAGCAGTCCGGCGGACACCACCTACGAGCAGTACTTC. It translates to CASSPADTTYEQYF.

The chain joins TRBV5-4 to TRBJ2-2; 7 nucleotides match TRBD1. The CDR3 has 14 residues. V shed 6 bases, J shed 6 bases, and the junction held 8 bases outside the gene matches. Per germline, CDR1 SGHNT and CDR2 YYREEE (reference sequence). The DNA of the CDR3 is TGTGCCAGCATCAATCAGACAGGGCCCGGGGAGCTGTTTTTT. Residues: CASINQTGPGELFF.

The chain recombines TRBV28 with TRBJ2-4; 10 bases agree with TRBD1. J lost 6 bases, V lost 8 bases, and 7 bases had no gene match. The CDR3 length is 14 residues. Germline-derived CDR1 and CDR2 are MDHEN and SYDVKM. The CDR3 region is CASEKTGGTNIQYF. The DNA for the CDR3 is TGTGCCAGCGAAAAGACAGGGGGCACAAACATTCAGTACTTC.

The chain is built from TRBV19 and TRBJ2-1; TRBD2 aligns across 12 bases. The CDR3 spans 16 residues. The trim removed 4 bases at V and 4 bases at J, leaving 5 bases unmatched. The germline V gene has CDR1 LNHDA and CDR2 SQIVND (reference sequence). CDR3 DNA sequence: TGTGCCAGTAGTAGCCGGACTAGCGGGGATTACAATGAGCAGTTCTTC. Its protein product is CASSSRTSGDYNEQFF.

V usage is TRBV27 and J usage is TRBJ1-6; 7 bases map to TRBD1. This CDR3 region has 13 residues. After removal of 5 bases from V and 14 bases from J, the junction contained 9 bases not matched to a gene. The germline V gene has CDR1 MNHEY and CDR2 SMNVEV (reference sequence). CDR3 protein: CASSPRQGLALHF. As DNA, the CDR3 is TGTGCCAGCAGTCCCCGACAGGGCTTGGCCCTCCACTTT.

V usage is TRBV28 and J usage is TRBJ2-1; TRBD2 matches 8 bases. V lost 4 bases, J lost 6 bases, and 8 bases stayed unmatched. The CDR3 sequence is 15 residues long. The germline V gene has CDR1 MDHEN and CDR2 SYDVKM. The CDR3 DNA follows: TGTGCCAGCAGTTCGCTAGCGGGTGCCGCCAATGAGCAGTTCTTC. It codes for CASSSLAGAANEQFF.

V and J are TRBV27 and TRBJ1-4; 8 nucleotides match TRBD1. This CDR3 region has 14 residues. Germline CDR1 and CDR2: MNHEY and SMNVEV (reference sequence). Unmatched junction bases numbered 3, after V lost 3 bases and J lost 6 bases. The DNA for the CDR3 is TGTGCCAGCAGTTTGACAGGGGTTGATGAAAAACTGTTTTTT. As protein: CASSLTGVDEKLFF.

The chain recombines TRBV18 with TRBJ2-7; 11 nucleotides line up with TRBD1. Germline values: CDR1 KGHSH, CDR2 LQKENI. Germline trimming cut 0 bases from V and 6 bases from J; bases unmatched to any gene: 4. The CDR3 consists of 15 residues. This CDR3 reads CASSPPGTGGTEQYF. CDR3 nucleotide sequence: TGTGCCAGCTCACCACCTGGGACAGGGGGAACCGAGCAGTACTTC.

V and J are TRBV5-1 and TRBJ2-2; 7 bases agree with TRBD1. The J segment lost 4 bases and the V segment lost 5 bases, leaving 8 bases of the junction unmatched. The CDR3 length is 15 residues. Germline values: CDR1 SGHRS, CDR2 YFSETQ. The CDR3 protein is CASSSRGFITGELFF. The CDR3 DNA sequence: TGCGCCAGCAGTTCCAGGGGGTTTATCACCGGGGAGCTGTTTTTT.

The V and J genes are TRBV18 and TRBJ2-1; 8 nucleotides match TRBD1. The germline V gene has CDR1 KGHSH and CDR2 LQKENI. V was clipped by 1 base and J by 2 bases; unmatched bases: 4. The CDR3 totals 16 residues. The chain's CDR3 is CASSPREQGAYNEQFF. CDR3 in DNA: TGTGCCAGCTCACCACGGGAACAGGGGGCCTACAATGAGCAGTTCTTC.

In its sample, this clone was seen once. CDR3 loop: CASSVLGQGLHYGYTF. CDR3 nucleotide sequence: TGTGCCAGCAGTGTTTTAGGACAGGGGCTCCACTATGGCTACACCTTC. The chain is built from TRBV25-1 and TRBJ1-2; 9 positions match TRBD1. Trimming cost V 4 bases and J 3 bases; bases outside gene matches: 9. CDR3 length equals 16 residues. The germline gives CDR1 MGHDK, CDR2 SYGVNS.

The chain is built from TRBV7-9 and TRBJ2-1, with 8 bases aligning to TRBD2. J lost 4 bases, V lost 3 bases, and 5 bases had no gene match. The CDR3 contains 15 residues. Looked up from germline, CDR1 is SEHNR and CDR2 is FQNEAQ (reference sequence). The DNA of the CDR3 is TGTGCCAGCAGCTTTAGCCTAGCGGGTTACAATGAGCAGTTCTTC. Protein product: CASSFSLAGYNEQFF.

This chain connects TRBV6-5 to TRBJ2-7; TRBD1 aligns across 8 bases. This CDR3 has 15 residues. Germline values: CDR1 MNHEY, CDR2 SVGAGI. V lost 2 bases to trimming and J lost 4 bases; unmatched junction nucleotides: 7. DNA for the CDR3: TGTGCCAGCAGTTACCAGACAGGGGCCTCTTACGAGCAGTACTTC. It is translated as CASSYQTGASYEQYF.

The CDR3 sequence is CASSSARRVDTQYF. The CDR3 DNA follows: TGTGCCAGCAGCTCCGCGCGGAGGGTGGATACGCAGTATTTT. J is TRBJ2-3 and V is TRBV7-2; D is perhaps TRBD2 (6 bases). This CDR3 is built from 14 residues. The germline V gene has CDR1 SGHTA and CDR2 FQGNSA. The V gene lost 4 bases and the J gene lost 6 bases, with 14 bases spanning the gap.